The source of this T cell receptor (beta chain) is a study of shared clonotypes between healthy human individuals (TCRdb year 2020). About the full investigation: Three men and two women, aged 18 to 49 years, made up the cohort. For each donor, three plates each were used for CD4 naive and CD4 memory, two plates were used for CD8 naive, and one plate was used for CD8 memory. The study deeply sequenced blood TCR repertoires of five healthy adults to estimate repertoire size and the extent of clonotype sharing between individuals. To increase sequencing depth and limit assay-specific biases, different laboratories used diverse techniques to prepare libraries and sequence TCR repertoires. Each donor's leukapheresis produced roughly between roughly 0.85 and 9.5 billion PBMCs.

The CDR3 runs 15 residues from the cysteine to the phenylalanine. The CDR3 DNA has 45 bases and is translated from base 1. Trimming removed 3 bases from V and 0 bases from J, leaving 11 bases between the germline ends. Sequences GTSNPN (CDR1) and SVGIG (CDR2) are obtained from the germline V gene (reference sequence). Summary of the overall study and its limitations: Clonotypes shared by all four sorted-subset donors showed higher generation probabilities than non-shared clonotypes. Rarefaction of sorted-subset datasets indicated incomplete sequencing despite the large sequencing depth. Pairwise subsampling indicated that sequencing depth was expected to affect the degree of clonotype sharing among donors. Because the study included a small number of donors, the genetic and exposure-history diversity represented was limited. Larger estimated clonotype richness was generally found for naive subsets than for memory subsets. Sampling was limited to blood, and TCR repertoires in tissue likely differ from TCR repertoires in blood. Sharing across a handful of donors was observed for approximately 4.6% of naive CD4, over 3% of naive CD8, 2% to 2.5% of memory CD4, and less than 0.45% of memory CD8 clonotypes.

Using the deep immunoSEQ assay, TCR CDR3 regions were amplified from genomic DNA by multiplex PCR. Extracted genomic DNA from each cell subset was spread evenly across all wells of several immunoSEQ 96-well plates, with each plate serving as a replicate. Each replicate PCR for sorted subsets received roughly 0.2 ug genomic DNA, equal to roughly 33,000 T cell genomes. The purified libraries were quantified using a Qubit 3.0 fluorometer, sized with a Bioanalyzer 2100, and then quantified again using the KAPA Library Quantification kit. Each immunoSEQ 96-well plate was sequenced on its own single-read 150-cycle Illumina NextSeq 550 flow cell. The original pipeline was this. Because the immunoSEQ output included only junctional sequences and no quality scores, the filtering could not be the same as the filtering used for full-length reads. Sequences were annotated with PyIR, a Python wrapper for IgBLAST v1.9, using IMGT germline references to assign V/J genes and CDR3. Any read was removed if the V/J assignment was weak (E-value above 1e-6), the CDR3 was missing, or the read contained stop codons, out-of-frame junctions, or ambiguous translated residues. A V3J clonotype was defined by an identical inferred V gene, J gene, and CDR3 amino acid sequence. Percentage overlap between repertoires was computed as shared unique clonotypes divided by the size of the smaller repertoire. Repertoire richness was assessed with RTK rarefaction, the Chao1 estimator, and Recon v2.1 estimates of unobserved clonotypes. OLGA was used to compute generation probabilities for all TCRbeta clonotypes that the gDNA method yielded from a few donors. Held by TCRdb, this immuneACCESS table contains in-frame sequences only and omits some clones. Under half of the omission traces to an unresolved V gene where checked; the cause of the rest is unknown. V, J and clone size derive from that table, while D and trimming were established from the DNA sequence. In this sample the table shows 2 million to 2.5 million clones, approximately 95% of which occur a single time. The ten largest make up roughly 0.36% of the sample.

Donors were healthy HIV-negative adults with no recently reported acute infections or vaccinations. All donors were Caucasian adults living in Nashville, Tennessee, USA. CD4+ T cells were enriched through magnetic negative selection, after which naive cells were positively selected on CD45RA and the remaining negative fraction served as the memory subset. Blood was collected by leukapheresis, and PBMCs were isolated by Ficoll-Histopaque density gradient centrifugation and then cryopreserved in liquid nitrogen vapor phase. Analytical flow cytometry was used to check the purity and quantity of each magnetically sorted T cell population. From each sorted fraction, genomic DNA was isolated and quantified by UV absorbance on a Nanodrop 2000c. For this clone: Its antigen is unknown. No base quality values were provided; no much bigger clone lies one nucleotide off.

The material sequenced was naive CD4+ T cells from PBMCs. The cell subset or site label here, explained by the study, means: CD45RA+ positively selected. This clonotype was obtained from a man aged 18 to 35 in good health. Some clones in this sample may be carry-over from other donors' samples. The V gene is TRBV30 and the J gene is TRBJ2-2; D gene: possibly TRBD1, on 6 matching bases. The CDR3 here reads CAWSRGDPNTGELFF. The base sequence is TGTGCCTGGAGCAGGGGAGACCCGAACACCGGGGAGCTGTTTTTT.